These 21 T cell receptor beta chains came from one sample sequenced in a study of T cells in Graves' hyperthyroidism and ophthalmopathy. Amplification yielded TCR beta CDR3 regions, with RNA transcripts as the source. The TCR CDR3 first-round RT-PCR relied on the HTBI primer set. A single record per CDR3 protein comes from TCRdb applying MiXCR to the multiplex PCR reads. The sample includes some 350,000 distinct CDR3 sequences, roughly 13% seen only once; the top ten take 34%. The sequencing input was blood. The receptors were gathered from a woman aged 40 to 50 with Graves' ophthalmopathy.

The chain couples TRBV11-3 to TRBJ2-3; 7 bases match TRBD1. There are 17 residues in the CDR3. CDR1 is SGHNT and CDR2 is YENEEA in the germline V gene. V lost 5 bases, J lost 3 bases, and 14 bases stayed unmatched. The CDR3 DNA follows: TGTGCCAGCAGCCTTAGAAGTAGGGGGCCAGGGACAGATACGCAGTATTTT. This encodes CASSLRSRGPGTDTQYF. The full variable domain, with the rest looked up from reference TRBV11-3 and TRBJ2-3, is EAGVVQSPRYKIIEKKQPVAFWCNPISGHNTLYWYLQNLGQGPELLIRYENEEAVDDSQLPKDRFSAERLKGVDSTLKIQPAELGDSAVYLCASSLRSRGPGTDTQYFGPGTRLTVL.

In its sample, this clonotype was seen many times. J is TRBJ1-1 and V is TRBV19; 7 bases agree with TRBD1. V lost 6 bases and J lost 7; bases outside the gene matches: 11. Germline values: CDR1 LNHDA, CDR2 SQIVND (reference sequence). CDR3 length equals 14 residues. The CDR3 coding sequence is TGTGCCAGTAGGCCCCGGGACAGCGCTCTTGAAGCTTTCTTT. Translation gives CASRPRDSALEAFF.

This clonotype was seen ten or more times. The chain uses TRBV24-1 and TRBJ1-5, with D uncertain. Trimming shortened V by 3 bases and J by 4 bases, and 6 bases separated the two germline ends. CDR1 is KGHDR, CDR2 SFDVKD, per germline. The CDR3 runs 13 residues. The CDR3 DNA reads TGTGCCACCAGTGATAACGTAAATCAGCCCCAGCATTTT. This gives the protein CATSDNVNQPQHF.

This clonotype was detected a few times. Mismatch with germline at one junction end may stem from a read error. The rearrangement links TRBV28 to TRBJ1-5; TRBD1 agrees at 9 bases. The CDR3 runs 18 residues. Germline loops: CDR1 MDHEN, CDR2 SYDVKM. The CDR3, as DNA: TGTGCCAGTAGTTTTATGGGACAGGGTTTATTGGAGAATCAGCCCCAGCATTTT. Translating gives CASSFMGQGLLENQPQHF. Variable domain in full (rest from reference TRBV28 and TRBJ1-5): DVKVTQSSRYLVKRTGEKVFLECVQDMDHENMFWYRQDPGLGLRLIYFSYDVKMKEKGDIPEGYSVSREKKERFSLILESASTNQTSMYLCASSFMGQGLLENQPQHFGDGTRLSIL.

Many counts were recorded for this clonotype. The rearrangement uses TRBV6-5 and TRBJ1-2; TRBD1 is a possible D gene (6 bases). The CDR3 spans 16 residues. The germline V and J ends were trimmed by 1 base and 3 bases, with 15 bases remaining between them. CDR1 MNHEY and CDR2 SVGAGI come from the germline V gene. The CDR3 DNA is TGTGCCAGCAGTTACTGGCCCCGGGACACCGACTATGGCTACACCTTC. Protein sequence: CASSYWPRDTDYGYTF.

In its sample, this clonotype was seen many times. This chain joins TRBV28 and TRBJ1-3; D is uncertain. CDR3 size: 12 residues. Germline CDR1 is MDHEN and CDR2 is SYDVKM. V was clipped by 2 bases and J by 6 bases, with 5 bases between them. The CDR3 DNA is TGTGCCAGCAGTTTAAATCAAAACACCATATATTTT. This encodes CASSLNQNTIYF.

This clonotype has ten or more counts. The gene calls are TRBV6-2 or TRBV6-3 and TRBJ1-4; D unresolved. V dropped 6 bases and J dropped 11 bases, with 16 bases sitting between them. Germline lookup yields CDR1 MNHEY and CDR2 SVGEGT. The CDR3 runs to 13 residues. The CDR3: CASSPGVGSKLFF. The CDR3 nucleotides are TGTGCCAGCAGCCCCGGGGTTGGGTCGAAACTGTTTTTT.

The sample holds a few counts of this clonotype. The chain couples TRBV28 to TRBJ1-3; a possible D gene is TRBD1 (6 bases). The CDR3 is 15 residues long. V was clipped by 6 bases and J by 0 bases, with 12 bases between them. The germline V gene has CDR1 MDHEN and CDR2 SYDVKM. The CDR3 sequence is CASRPGTLSGNTIYF. In DNA form, the CDR3 reads TGTGCCAGCAGGCCTGGGACACTCTCTGGAAACACCATATATTTT.

This clonotype appeared a few times. CDR3 sequence (DNA): TGTGCCAGCAGCTTAGAGGGAAACGGAAATTCACCCCTCCACTTT. This translates into CASSLEGNGNSPLHF. The chain uses TRBV7-6 and TRBJ1-6; D is undetermined. The germline V gene has CDR1 SGHVS and CDR2 FNYEAQ. CDR3 length: 15 amino acids. V dropped 1 base and J dropped 7 bases, with 11 bases sitting between them. The full variable domain, its missing parts supplied by reference TRBV7-6 and TRBJ1-6, is GAGVSQSPRYKVTKRGQDVALRCDPISGHVSLYWYRQALGQGPEFLTYFNYEAQQDKSGLPNDRFSAERPEGSISTLTIQRTEQRDSAMYRCASSLEGNGNSPLHFGNGTRLTVT.

In its sample, this clonotype was seen a few times. J is TRBJ2-3 and V is TRBV7-9; 8 bases align to TRBD1. Germline values: CDR1 SEHNR, CDR2 FQNEAQ (reference sequence). The V gene end was trimmed by 1 base and the J gene end by 4 bases; junction bases not matched to a gene: 7. The CDR3 is made up of 16 amino acids. In nucleotides, the CDR3 is TGTGCCAGCAGCTTAGTGCAGGGGGCGTGGGCAGATACGCAGTATTTT. This encodes CASSLVQGAWADTQYF. Complete variable domain (other parts from reference TRBV7-9 and TRBJ2-3): DTGVSQNPRHKITKRGQNVTFRCDPISEHNRLYWYRQTLGQGPEFLTYFQNEAQLEKSRLLSDRFSAERPKGSFSTLEIQRTEQGDSAMYLCASSLVQGAWADTQYFGPGTRLTVL.

This clonotype has at least ten counts. The chain uses TRBV29-1 and TRBJ1-4; D ambiguous. The germline CDR1 and CDR2 sequences are SQVTM and ANQGSEA. The CDR3 is 11 residues long. The ends were cut back, 7 bases at V and 8 bases at J, with 11 bases in the middle. In nucleotides, the CDR3 is TGCAGCGCCTTACGAGAGGAAAAACTGTTTTTT. It codes for CSALREEKLFF.

This clonotype was counted at least ten times. V is TRBV11-3 and J is TRBJ2-1; 10 positions agree with TRBD2. J gave up 5 bases and V 1 base, and 11 bases lay outside the gene matches. Looked up from germline, CDR1 is SGHNT and CDR2 is YENEEA. The CDR3 runs 18 residues. The CDR3 sequence: CASSLVASGSLGDNEQFF. CDR3 coding DNA: TGTGCCAGCAGCTTAGTGGCTAGCGGGAGTTTAGGCGACAATGAGCAGTTCTTC.

The chain has TRBV7-2 and TRBJ2-2, with 10 bases aligning to TRBD2. From germline, CDR1 is SGHTA and CDR2 FQGNSA. V dropped 1 base and J dropped 1; count of bases not matched to a gene: 3. The CDR3 runs to 17 residues. The CDR3, as DNA: TGTGCCAGCAGCTTAGACTGGACTAGCGGGAACACCGGGGAGCTGTTTTTT. Translating gives CASSLDWTSGNTGELFF. Together with reference TRBV7-2 and TRBJ2-2, the CDR3 gives the full variable domain: GAGVSQSPSNKVTEKGKDVELRCDPISGHTALYWYRQSLGQGLEFLIYFQGNSAPDKSGLPSDRFSAERTGGSVSTLTIQRTQQEDSAVYLCASSLDWTSGNTGELFFGEGSRLTVL.

This sequence joins TRBV3-1 and TRBJ2-5; TRBD1 aligns across 8 bases. Germline V CDR1 and CDR2: LGHDT, YNNKEL (reference sequence). The V gene end was trimmed by 7 bases and the J gene end by 2 bases; junction bases not matched to a gene: 6. The CDR3 contains 14 residues. The CDR3 here is CASNDRGLQETQYF. The CDR3 coding sequence is TGTGCCAGCAATGACAGGGGTTTACAAGAGACCCAGTACTTC.

There are many counts of this clonotype. V and J are TRBV24-1 and TRBJ2-5; maybe TRBD2 (6 bases). Trimming took 4 bases from V and 2 from J, leaving 13 bases between them. This CDR3 contains 15 residues. Germline assignment: CDR1 KGHDR and CDR2 SFDVKD. The CDR3 DNA reads TGTGCCACCAGTGAGCGTCGGGGGTCGCAAGAGACCCAGTACTTC. Its protein product is CATSERRGSQETQYF.

This clonotype has more than one count but fewer than ten. This chain joins TRBV10-2 and TRBJ2-2; D is undetermined. CDR3 length: 12 amino acids. Looked up from germline, CDR1 is WSHSY and CDR2 is SAAADI. Trimming removed 2 bases at V and 3 bases at J, with 1 base between. DNA of the CDR3: TGCGCCAGCAGTGAGCACACCGGGGAGCTGTTTTTT. Protein product: CASSEHTGELFF.

At least ten counts were recorded for this clonotype. V is TRBV6-1 and J is TRBJ1-2; D is possibly TRBD1 (5 bases). The V end was cut by 6 bases, the J end by 4 bases, with 18 bases between. The CDR3 is 15 residues long. The V gene's germline CDR1 is MNHNS and CDR2 SASEGT. CDR3 coding DNA: TGTGCCAGCAGGGCCAGGGCGTCTCTGGGCTATGGCTACACCTTC. Translated, it gives CASRARASLGYGYTF.

This clonotype occurred many times. The chain couples TRBV4-1 to TRBJ1-4, with 8 bases that match TRBD1. Germline V gene lookup returns CDR1 MGHRA and CDR2 YSYEKL. J gave up 8 bases and V 5 bases, and 7 bases lay outside the gene matches. This CDR3 is built from 14 residues. CDR3 region: CASSTRQGTEKLFF. DNA for the CDR3: TGCGCCAGCAGCACCCGACAGGGGACGGAAAAACTGTTTTTT.

This clonotype was observed a handful of times. The chain is built from TRBV4-1 and TRBJ2-7, with D maybe TRBD1 (5 bases). The CDR3 contains 15 residues. V lost 4 bases and J lost 3, with 16 bases in between. Germline values: CDR1 MGHRA, CDR2 YSYEKL. CDR3 DNA: TGCGCCAGCAGCCCGACCCAGGGCGCAGTCTACGAGCAGTACTTC. This sequence encodes CASSPTQGAVYEQYF.

This chain uses TRBV10-3 with TRBJ1-2; D remains ambiguous. In germline, CDR1 is ENHRY, CDR2 SYGVKD. V was pared by 2 bases and J by 6 bases, with 10 bases between. CDR3 length: 13 residues. This CDR3 reads CAISEISLHGYTF. CDR3 bases: TGTGCCATCAGTGAGATTTCACTGCATGGCTACACCTTC.

This clonotype was recorded a few times. The chain employs TRBV4-1 and TRBJ2-1; D remains unclear. Germline V gene sequence: CDR1 MGHRA, CDR2 YSYEKL. V lost 3 bases, J lost 2 bases, and 11 bases lay in between. The CDR3 extends over 15 amino acids. CDR3 nucleotide sequence: TGCGCCAGCAGCCATGCCCGGGTACCCTACAATGAGCAGTTCTTC. Translation: CASSHARVPYNEQFF.